A single sample gave rise to the 23 T cell receptor beta chains below, sequenced in a study of T cell repertoires in cytomegalovirus infection. TCRdb redid the calling of the reads with MiXCR, one entry per CDR3 protein. The data contain some 440,000 distinct CDR3 sequences, roughly 31% of them singletons. Sample: PBMCs. Every receptor here comes from a human donor in good health (CMV status not recorded). Some clones in this sample may be carry-over from other donors' samples.

Concerning this clonotype itself: A much larger clone lies a single base off, so this may be a read error. CDR3: CASSLDWRTVHNEQFF. The CDR3 bases are TGTGCCAGCAGCTTAGATTGGCGGACGGTCCACAATGAGCAGTTCTTC. The chain links TRBV7-2 to TRBJ2-1; D unresolved. Trimming shortened V by 1 base and J by 5 bases, and 15 bases separated the two germline ends. The CDR3 extends over 16 amino acids. Germline V gives CDR1 SGHTA, CDR2 FQGNSA. The variable domain in full, completed from reference TRBV7-2 and TRBJ2-1, reads GAGVSQSPSNKVTEKGKDVELRCDPISGHTALYWYRQSLGQGLEFLIYFQGNSAPDKSGLPSDRFSAERTGGSVSTLTIQRTQQEDSAVYLCASSLDWRTVHNEQFFGPGTRLTVL.

This clonotype was counted many times. V and J are TRBV7-2 and TRBJ1-1; D is undetermined. CDR1 is SGHTA and CDR2 is FQGNSA in the germline V gene. V lost 1 base and J 1 base, leaving 13 bases between the germline ends. The CDR3 runs to 16 residues. The CDR3 DNA reads as TGTGCCAGCAGCTTAGGACTCCACGTTAAGAACACTGAAGCTTTCTTT. Its protein is CASSLGLHVKNTEAFF.

The chain couples TRBV12-3 or TRBV12-4 to TRBJ2-7; D possibly corresponds to TRBD2 (5 bases). The V end was cut by 5 bases, the J end by 9 bases, with 14 bases between. This CDR3 comprises 12 residues. CDR3 in DNA: TGTGCCAGCAGTCCTAACATGGGAGTGCAGTACTTC. Its protein product is CASSPNMGVQYF.

This CDR3 reads CASSFRDRVHSPLHF. CDR3 DNA sequence: TGTGCCAGCAGTTTTCGGGACAGGGTTCATTCACCCCTCCACTTT. The chain combines TRBV28 with TRBJ1-6; TRBD1 aligns across 9 bases. CDR3 length equals 15 residues. Germline V gene lookup returns CDR1 MDHEN and CDR2 SYDVKM. Trimming removed 3 bases from V and 8 bases from J; junction bases left unmatched: 5.

This chain uses TRBV2 with TRBJ2-1; D is unclear. Trimming cost V 4 bases and J 10 bases, with 11 bases left between them. The CDR3 extends over 12 amino acids. CDR1 and CDR2 (germline): SNHLY, FYNNEI. CDR3: CASSGTPREQFF. CDR3 nucleotide sequence: TGTGCCAGCAGTGGGACCCCCCGCGAGCAGTTCTTC.

This clonotype has ten or more counts. V is TRBV7-9 and J is TRBJ2-5; D possibly corresponds to TRBD1 (5 bases). CDR3 length: 13 amino acids. Germline V CDR1 and CDR2: SEHNR, FQNEAQ (reference sequence). V was clipped by 1 base and J by 5 bases, with 8 bases between them. CDR3 loop: CASSLGPGETQYF. The CDR3, as DNA: TGTGCCAGCAGCTTAGGACCAGGGGAGACCCAGTACTTC.

The sample holds many counts of this clonotype. The genes are TRBV10-3 and TRBJ2-7; D unclear. Trimming took off 0 bases at V and 4 bases at J, with 4 bases between the two ends. The length of the CDR3 is 12 residues. The germline CDR1 and CDR2 sequences are ENHRY and SYGVKD. This chain's CDR3 is CAISESVYEQYF. The CDR3 DNA reads TGTGCCATCAGTGAGTCGGTATACGAGCAGTACTTC.

The chain uses TRBV4-2 and TRBJ1-2; D ambiguous. Trimming took off 3 bases at V and 2 bases at J, with 10 bases between the two ends. Germline V gene data show CDR1 as LGHNA and CDR2 as YNFKEQ. This CDR3 is 14 amino acids long. In nucleotides, the CDR3 is TGTGCCAGCAGCCACCTTACGGGAAACTATGGCTACACCTTC. Translation: CASSHLTGNYGYTF.

This clonotype was found a few times. This chain links TRBV6-2 or TRBV6-3 with TRBJ1-6; no definite D call. Germline values: CDR1 MNHEY, CDR2 SVGEGT. The CDR3 length is 14 residues. Trimming cost V 2 bases and J 4 bases, with 6 bases left between them. As DNA, the CDR3 is TGTGCCAGCAGTTACGGCGATTATAATTCACCCCTCCACTTT. Encoded protein: CASSYGDYNSPLHF.

This clonotype was seen a few times. The rearrangement links TRBV28 to TRBJ2-7; D may be TRBD1 or TRBD2 (5 bases each). This CDR3 has 15 residues. Trimming took 7 bases from V and 6 from J, leaving 22 bases between them. The germline gives CDR1 MDHEN, CDR2 SYDVKM. The CDR3 DNA sequence: TGTGCCAGCACCCGAGGCCCTAGTGGGGGACGCGAGCAGTACTTC. Translation gives CASTRGPSGGREQYF.

The rearrangement joins TRBV27 to TRBJ2-4, with D perhaps TRBD1 (6 bases). The V end was cut by 3 bases, the J end by 0 bases, with 18 bases between. Germline V gives CDR1 MNHEY, CDR2 SMNVEV (reference sequence). The CDR3 is 18 residues long. CDR3 nucleotide sequence: TGTGCCAGCAGTTTGAGCCCCCCGACAGGTCTAGCCAAAAACATTCAGTACTTC. As protein: CASSLSPPTGLAKNIQYF.

The rearrangement links TRBV11-2 to TRBJ2-5; 7 nucleotides agree with TRBD2. Germline V CDR1 and CDR2: SGHAT, FQNNGV. This CDR3 contains 14 residues. V lost 4 bases to trimming and J lost 1 base; unmatched junction nucleotides: 3. For the CDR3, the DNA is TGTGCCAGCAGCTCCTCTAGCGGCCAAGAGACCCAGTACTTC. Amino acids: CASSSSSGQETQYF.

The V and J genes are TRBV7-8 and TRBJ2-3, with D tentatively TRBD2 (6 bases). CDR1 and CDR2 (germline): SGHVS, FQNEAQ. This CDR3 is built from 14 residues. Between the trimmed V and J ends, which lost 8 bases and 2 bases, there was a span of 14 bases. The CDR3 DNA reads TGTGCCAGCGGGAGGACTGAATCCACAGATACGCAGTATTTT. This encodes CASGRTESTDTQYF.

The chain has TRBV12-3 or TRBV12-4 and TRBJ1-1; the D gene is possibly TRBD1 (6 bases). CDR3 length equals 15 residues. Trimming removed 3 bases at V and 3 bases at J, with 14 bases between. DNA for the CDR3: TGTGCCAGCAGTTTCAGACAGGTTGGGGACACTGAAGCTTTCTTT. This translates into CASSFRQVGDTEAFF.

CDR3 DNA: TGTGCCAGCGGCTGGGTTCCGCAGGGGAATAGCAATCAGCCCCAGCATTTT. Residues: CASGWVPQGNSNQPQHF. This sequence joins TRBV12-3 or TRBV12-4 and TRBJ1-5; the D gene is possibly TRBD1 (6 bases). The CDR3 sequence is 17 residues long. Trimming shortened V by 8 bases and J by 0 bases, and 20 bases separated the two germline ends.

This chain uses TRBV28 with TRBJ2-1, with 12 positions matching TRBD2. V dropped 5 bases and J dropped 0; count of bases not matched to a gene: 14. Germline CDR1 and CDR2: MDHEN and SYDVKM. The CDR3 covers 20 residues. The CDR3 bases are TGTGCCAGCAGTGGGCAGACTAGCGGGGGCAAACCGAGCTCCTACAATGAGCAGTTCTTC. Residues: CASSGQTSGGKPSSYNEQFF.

As concerns this clonotype: This sequence may be a read error, since a much larger clone differs from it by one base. Here the CDR3 DNA reads TGTGCCAGCACTCCCAACCCCCCCGACGGTAACTCTGGGGCCAACGTCATGACTTTC. Its protein is CASTPNPPDGNSGANVMTF. The genes are TRBV7-3 and TRBJ2-6; a possible D gene is TRBD1 (5 bases). This CDR3 spans 19 amino acids. CDR1 and CDR2 (germline): SGHTA, FQGTGA. The variable domain in full, completed from reference TRBV7-3 and TRBJ2-6, reads GAGVSQTPSNKVTEKGKYVELRCDPISGHTALYWYRQSLGQGPEFLIYFQGTGAADDSGLPNDRFFAVRPEGSVSTLKIQRTERGDSAVYLCASTPNPPDGNSGANVMTFGAGSRLTVL.

This clonotype was observed a handful of times. The CDR3 DNA reads TGTGCCAGCAGCTTACGAGCGGGGGCCGGTATAGAGACCCAGTACTTC. Translation gives CASSLRAGAGIETQYF. The V and J genes are TRBV7-2 and TRBJ2-5, with 8 bases lining up with TRBD2. This CDR3 has 16 residues. CDR1 and CDR2 from the germline V gene are SGHTA and FQGNSA. V lost 2 bases to trimming and J lost 4 bases; unmatched junction nucleotides: 9.

The chain joins TRBV2 to TRBJ2-7; 8 bases align to TRBD1. The V gene end was trimmed by 4 bases and the J gene end by 9 bases; junction bases not matched to a gene: 11. This CDR3 comprises 14 residues. Germline lookup yields CDR1 SNHLY and CDR2 FYNNEI. CDR3 loop: CASSGLDRAQRQYF. CDR3 nucleotide sequence: TGTGCCAGCAGTGGTCTGGACAGGGCCCAACGGCAGTACTTC.

This clonotype showed up just a few times. The rearrangement links TRBV4-1 to TRBJ1-1; a possible D gene is TRBD1 (6 bases). Trimming took off 0 bases at V and 1 base at J, with 24 bases between the two ends. This CDR3 is 20 amino acids long. Germline-derived CDR1 and CDR2 are MGHRA and YSYEKL. The CDR3 loop reads CASSQDIPPHRVQGNTEAFF. The CDR3 bases are TGCGCCAGCAGCCAAGATATCCCCCCTCACAGGGTTCAAGGGAACACTGAAGCTTTCTTT.

This clonotype occurred many times. V usage is TRBV7-2 and J usage is TRBJ2-1, with 7 nucleotides matching TRBD2. This CDR3 region has 16 residues. CDR1 and CDR2 (germline): SGHTA, FQGNSA. The junction had 8 bases not matched to a gene; V was cut back by 2 bases and J by 4 bases. The CDR3: CASSLLRGVGYNEQFF. The CDR3 nucleotides read TGTGCCAGCAGCTTACTCCGGGGGGTGGGTTACAATGAGCAGTTCTTC.

This clonotype was counted a few times. This sequence joins TRBV19 and TRBJ2-7, with 8 bases lining up with TRBD1. CDR1 is LNHDA and CDR2 is SQIVND in the germline V gene (reference sequence). The junction had 9 bases not matched to a gene; V was cut back by 5 bases and J by 6 bases. This CDR3 spans 14 amino acids. CDR3 amino acids: CASSPRGQSPEQYF. Here the CDR3 DNA reads TGTGCCAGTAGTCCCAGGGGGCAATCCCCCGAGCAGTACTTC.

This clonotype was picked up a small number of times. A much larger clone sits a single nucleotide away, making a read error possible. The chain joins TRBV6-5 to TRBJ2-5; D could derive from TRBD1 or TRBD2 (5 bases each). Deletions cut 6 bases from V and 2 bases from J, with 25 bases between. The CDR3 is 18 residues long. CDR1 and CDR2 (germline): MNHEY, SVGAGI. Written as DNA, the CDR3 is TGTGCCAGCAGCCCATTTAACGAGGGACCCAGGAGACAAGAGACCCAGTACTTC. This codes for CASSPFNEGPRRQETQYF.